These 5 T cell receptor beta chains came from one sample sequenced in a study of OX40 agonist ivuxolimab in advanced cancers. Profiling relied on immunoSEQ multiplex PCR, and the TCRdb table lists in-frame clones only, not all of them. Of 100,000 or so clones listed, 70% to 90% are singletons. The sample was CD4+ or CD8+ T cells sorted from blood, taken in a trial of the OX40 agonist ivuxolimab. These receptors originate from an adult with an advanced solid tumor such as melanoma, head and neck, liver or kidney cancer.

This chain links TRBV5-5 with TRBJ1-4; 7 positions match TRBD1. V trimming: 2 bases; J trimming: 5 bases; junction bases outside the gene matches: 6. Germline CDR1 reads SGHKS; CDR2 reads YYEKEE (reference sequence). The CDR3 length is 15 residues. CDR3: CASSFGDRKNEKLFF. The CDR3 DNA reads TGTGCCAGCAGCTTCGGGGACAGAAAGAATGAAAAACTGTTTTTT. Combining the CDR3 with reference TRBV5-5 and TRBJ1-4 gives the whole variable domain DAGVTQSPTHLIKTRGQQVTLRCSPISGHKSVSWYQQVLGQGPQFIFQYYEKEERGRGNFPDRFSARQFPNYSSELNVNALLLGDSALYLCASSFGDRKNEKLFFGSGTQLSVL.

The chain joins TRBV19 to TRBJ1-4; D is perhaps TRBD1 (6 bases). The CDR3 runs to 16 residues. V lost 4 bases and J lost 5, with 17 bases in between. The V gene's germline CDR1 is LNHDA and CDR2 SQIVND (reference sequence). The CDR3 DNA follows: TGTGCCAGTAGTACCTACGGGACAATCGTGAATGAAAAACTGTTTTTT. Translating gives CASSTYGTIVNEKLFF.

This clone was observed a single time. The CDR3 DNA reads TGTGCCAGCAGTTTATCCACTTGGACAGGGACGAACACTGAAGCTTTCTTT. As protein: CASSLSTWTGTNTEAFF. The V gene is TRBV28, the J gene TRBJ1-1, with 8 bases aligning to TRBD1. Germline CDR1 MDHEN, CDR2 SYDVKM. The V and J ends lost 1 base and 1 base, in that order; junction bases with no gene match: 8. CDR3 length: 17 residues.

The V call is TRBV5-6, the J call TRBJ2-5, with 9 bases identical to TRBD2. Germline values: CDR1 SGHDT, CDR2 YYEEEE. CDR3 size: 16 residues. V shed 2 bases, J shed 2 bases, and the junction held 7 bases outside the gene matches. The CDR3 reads CASSFRLAGQQETQYF. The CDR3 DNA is TGTGCCAGCAGCTTTAGGCTAGCGGGGCAACAAGAGACCCAGTACTTC.

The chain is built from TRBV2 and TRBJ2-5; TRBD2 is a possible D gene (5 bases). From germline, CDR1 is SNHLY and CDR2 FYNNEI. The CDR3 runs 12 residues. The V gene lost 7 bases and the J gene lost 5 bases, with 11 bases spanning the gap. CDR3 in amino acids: CASKTRGETQYF. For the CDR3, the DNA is TGTGCCAGCAAAACCCGCGGGGAGACCCAGTACTTC.